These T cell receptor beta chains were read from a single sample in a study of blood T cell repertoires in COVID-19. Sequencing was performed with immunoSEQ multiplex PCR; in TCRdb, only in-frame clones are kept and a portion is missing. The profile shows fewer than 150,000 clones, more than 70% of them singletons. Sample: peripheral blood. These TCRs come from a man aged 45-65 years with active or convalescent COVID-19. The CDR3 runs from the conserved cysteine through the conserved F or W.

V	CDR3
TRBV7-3	CASSNSPPNEQFF
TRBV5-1	CASSLGSSNQPQHF
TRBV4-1	CASSQAGTGNEGYTF
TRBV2	CASSEATTDGAFF
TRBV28	CASSSPRGGNNEQFF
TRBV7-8	CASSLANRAVSYEQYF
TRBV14	CASSQVVGRGETQYF
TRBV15	CATSREFGQGLYEQYF
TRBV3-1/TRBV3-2	CASSQDRRRAGKETQYF
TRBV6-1	CASSEQMDNEQFF
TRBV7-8	CASSLDRVPRTQYF
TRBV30	CAWSPRTNEAFF
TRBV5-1	CASSPERWGYNEQFF
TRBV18	CASSPPRLREAKTDTQYF
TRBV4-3	CASSPGTQTYEQYF
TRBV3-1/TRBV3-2	CASSQDVGRDWADTQYF
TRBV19	CASSITGAGTGELFF
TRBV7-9	CASSIEQDRGRTGELFF
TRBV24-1	CATSDPRTSGSLNEQFF
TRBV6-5	CASNGGGRASPLHF
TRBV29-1	CSVEAGQGRYEQYF
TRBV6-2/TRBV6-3	CASSSRTGSYEQYF
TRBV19	CASRDGQGGVRAQHF
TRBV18	CASSPQGFSYEQYF
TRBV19	CASSPSPPGSNQPQHF
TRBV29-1	CSVEDILGLTLF
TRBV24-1	CATRQGGEPGELFF
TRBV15	CATSRDGRTLGGYTF
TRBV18	CASSPRQGNEKLFF
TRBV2	CASSRNIQYF
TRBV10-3	CATAGGGRSDYGYTF
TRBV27	CASSLSYRTSGGNEQFF
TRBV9	CASSVQTGPFYEQYF
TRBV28	CASSLTRPNTGELFF
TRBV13	CASRARGEETQYF
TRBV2	CASSALAGDADTQYF
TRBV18	CASSPRTVDTGELFF
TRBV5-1	CASGQIQGVQETQYF
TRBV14	CASSLQGNRSPLHF
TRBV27	CASTLAGKNEQFF
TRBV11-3	CASSLGGTGHEQFF
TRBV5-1	CASSWTPGGSGNTIYF
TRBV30	CAWSAGQGRETQYF
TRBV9	CASSEWGGPYGYTF
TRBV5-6	CASSLVSGRYNEQFF
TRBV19	CASSGGPWQGIAGELFF
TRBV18	CASSPTRGGIERETQYF
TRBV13	CASSYTGGGLYEQYF
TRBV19	CASSPGQKYNEQFF
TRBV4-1	CASSQDSTILRTEAFF
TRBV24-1	CATSDPPKEGGENEQFF
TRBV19	CASNFGQSDTQYF
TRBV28	CASRSTGVSTEAFF
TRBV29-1	CSVARTSANTEAFF